This TCR beta chain was sequenced in a study of human T cells and chemical hapten exposure. The study, taken as a whole, reports: Donors' alopecia may make their immune response differ from healthy people's.

The time point denotes: patch test 3, about 24 weeks after DPC sensitization. Stated treatment: therapeutic diphenylcyclopropenone sensitization with weekly scalp DPC. The CDR3 spans 12 residues. The V end lost 5 bases, the J end lost 4 bases, and 7 bases lay between the germline ends. Original methodology: With a range of about 23,224 to 690,600, the median per sample was 95,638 TCRs. From the RACE reads, TCRdb called clonotypes with MiXCR, one entry per CDR3 protein. The V and J calls come from TCRdb's annotation, not from the publication. Of 95,000 to 150,000 distinct CDR3 sequences in the sample, around 11% were seen once. In its sample, this clonotype was seen many times. The target antigen is unknown.

Sequenced here: whole blood, sampled in connection with sensitization to the hapten diphenylcyclopropenone (DPC). This receptor was obtained from a woman aged 45-59 years with alopecia areata. Some clones in this sample may be carry-over from other donors' samples. The rearrangement links TRBV12-3 or TRBV12-4 to TRBJ2-3; tentatively, D is TRBD1 or TRBD2 (5 bases each). As DNA, the CDR3 is TGTGCCAGCAGTGGGACCGCAGATACGCAGTATTTT. Encoded protein: CASSGTADTQYF.